These 27 T cell receptor beta chains were all obtained from the same sample, sequenced in a study of T cell changes during pregnancy in multiple sclerosis (dated by TCRdb to about 2019). Library preparation used the immunoSEQ multiplex PCR assay. TCRdb stores this immuneACCESS table with in-frame sequences only. Part of the clones is absent; in the studies checked, under half of the shortfall reflects unresolved V genes, and no reason is known for the rest. A total of about 44,000 clones appear in this sample, roughly 92% of them only once. The ten biggest clones cover roughly 0.7% of the sample. The starting material was CD4+ T cells from peripheral blood mononuclear cells, obtained in the first trimester of pregnancy. The receptors were gathered from a female donor with multiple sclerosis, enrolled in a pregnancy study.

The chain links TRBV5-4 to TRBJ2-5; TRBD2 aligns across 7 bases. The CDR3 length is 17 residues. Germline lookup yields CDR1 SGHNT and CDR2 YYREEE (reference sequence). V shed 2 bases and J 5 bases; nucleotides not matched to a gene: 15. CDR3 nucleotides: TGTGCCAGCAGCTTTGGTGGACTAGTCGGAAGGGAGGAGACCCAGTACTTC. This gives the protein CASSFGGLVGREETQYF.

This clone occurred a few times. This chain uses TRBV2 with TRBJ2-5; 11 bases map to TRBD1. Germline assignment: CDR1 SNHLY and CDR2 FYNNEI. The CDR3 extends over 13 amino acids. V shed 8 bases and J 5 bases; nucleotides not matched to a gene: 4. The CDR3 reads CASRTGGIETQYF. The CDR3 nucleotides read TGTGCCAGCCGGACAGGGGGCATCGAGACCCAGTACTTC.

The chain has TRBV2 and TRBJ2-2; D might be TRBD1 (6 bases). This CDR3 is 15 amino acids long. Germline CDR1 SNHLY, CDR2 FYNNEI. V was clipped by 6 bases and J by 4 bases, with 15 bases between them. The CDR3 nucleotides are TGTGCCAGCAGCGTTCTTGGACAGAGCACCGGGGAGCTGTTTTTT. Translated: CASSVLGQSTGELFF.

This clone was seen just once. The V gene is TRBV28, the J gene TRBJ1-1; maybe TRBD1 (5 bases). The CDR3 has 15 residues. V gave up 5 bases and J gave up 4 bases, with 17 bases separating them. Germline V gene data show CDR1 as MDHEN and CDR2 as SYDVKM. The CDR3 nucleotides read TGTGCCAGCAGTCTGTTACTCCACGGGGGCACTGAAGCTTTCTTT. Its protein product is CASSLLLHGGTEAFF.

The chain links TRBV11-3 to TRBJ2-7; 12 bases align to TRBD2. Germline V CDR1 and CDR2: SGHNT, YENEEA. The CDR3 totals 15 residues. The V and J ends lost 5 bases and 1 base, in that order; junction bases with no gene match: 3. Written as DNA, the CDR3 is TGTGCCAGCAGCCTGACTAGCGGGAGTTCCTACGAGCAGTACTTC. Protein: CASSLTSGSSYEQYF.

The sample holds a few counts of this clone. The V call is TRBV19, the J call TRBJ1-3, with D tentatively TRBD1 (6 bases). Germline V lookup: CDR1 LNHDA, CDR2 SQIVND (reference sequence). V lost 5 bases and J 0 bases, leaving 14 bases between the germline ends. The CDR3 covers 16 residues. The CDR3 DNA sequence: TGTGCCAGTAGTGACAGGACTGCCACCTCTGGAAACACCATATATTTT. Translated, it gives CASSDRTATSGNTIYF.

The rearrangement links TRBV7-8 to TRBJ2-7; TRBD2 aligns across 7 bases. V lost 9 bases, J lost 2 bases, and 7 bases stayed unmatched. Looked up from germline, CDR1 is SGHVS and CDR2 is FQNEAQ. This CDR3 is 13 amino acids long. The CDR3 region is CASRREETYEQYF. Here the CDR3 DNA reads TGTGCCAGTAGACGGGAGGAGACCTACGAGCAGTACTTC.

The rearrangement joins TRBV19 to TRBJ2-5, with 8 bases that match TRBD2. The germline V gene has CDR1 LNHDA and CDR2 SQIVND (reference sequence). V dropped 5 bases and J dropped 1; count of bases not matched to a gene: 6. The CDR3 length is 15 residues. The CDR3 DNA sequence: TGTGCCAGTAGTCGGACTAGCCTGTCCCAAGAGACCCAGTACTTC. This encodes CASSRTSLSQETQYF.

The chain is built from TRBV6-5 and TRBJ2-2, with D possibly TRBD2 on 5 matching bases. Trimming cost V 6 bases and J 8 bases, with 19 bases left between them. CDR3 size: 15 residues. Germline lookup yields CDR1 MNHEY and CDR2 SVGAGI. The CDR3 DNA follows: TGTGCCAGCAGATCGGGTCTTGGACTGGCTGGGGAGCTGTTTTTT. Its translation: CASRSGLGLAGELFF.

DNA for the CDR3: TGTGCCAGCAGTTTGGGACTTCGCACGGGCGGTGAGCAGTTCTTC. Translated: CASSLGLRTGGEQFF. The V call is TRBV28, the J call TRBJ2-1; the D gene is possibly TRBD2 (6 bases). Germline V gene lookup returns CDR1 MDHEN and CDR2 SYDVKM. V gave up 3 bases and J gave up 9 bases, with 18 bases separating them. CDR3 length: 15 residues. Combining the CDR3 with reference TRBV28 and TRBJ2-1 gives the whole variable domain DVKVTQSSRYLVKRTGEKVFLECVQDMDHENMFWYRQDPGLGLRLIYFSYDVKMKEKGDIPEGYSVSREKKERFSLILESASTNQTSMYLCASSLGLRTGGEQFFGPGTRLTVL.

The chain uses TRBV5-4 and TRBJ1-2; 8 bases are a match to TRBD1. V lost 4 bases and J lost 6; bases outside the gene matches: 14. The CDR3 totals 16 residues. The V gene's germline CDR1 is SGHNT and CDR2 YYREEE (reference sequence). The CDR3 sequence is CASSPGQGIPLHGYTF. CDR3 nucleotides: TGTGCCAGCAGCCCCGGACAGGGAATCCCCCTTCATGGCTACACCTTC.

This sequence joins TRBV12-5 and TRBJ1-1, with D possibly TRBD1 on 6 matching bases. The CDR3 sequence is 13 residues long. Germline-derived CDR1 and CDR2 are LGHNT and FRNRAP. Trimming stripped 7 bases from V and 6 bases from J, with 15 bases between. The CDR3 DNA reads TGTGCTAGTGCCTCCACAGGGCAGCCTGAAGCTTTCTTT. The encoded protein is CASASTGQPEAFF.

The rearrangement joins TRBV9 to TRBJ2-3; 12 bases agree with TRBD2. The trim removed 4 bases at V and 7 bases at J, leaving 4 bases unmatched. CDR1 and CDR2 (germline): SGDLS, YYNGEE. The CDR3 runs to 14 residues. As DNA, the CDR3 is TGTGCCAGCAGCTTATGGACTAGCGGGAATACGCAGTATTTT. This gives the protein CASSLWTSGNTQYF.

This chain connects TRBV7-8 to TRBJ2-7; the match to TRBD2 covers 13 bases. The CDR3 sequence is 15 residues long. V lost 5 bases and J lost 7; bases outside the gene matches: 8. The V gene's germline CDR1 is SGHVS and CDR2 FQNEAQ. The CDR3 nucleotides read TGTGCCAGCAGCCCCCCGGGACTAGCGGGAAGGGAGCAGTACTTC. Protein: CASSPPGLAGREQYF.

This chain connects TRBV2 to TRBJ2-7; D is uncertain. The CDR3 has 14 residues. Germline V lookup: CDR1 SNHLY, CDR2 FYNNEI. Trimming left V 6 bases short and J 6 bases short, with 18 bases between. CDR3 in DNA: TGTGCCAGCAGCCGTAACAATGCCCCTAGCGAGCAGTACTTC. Protein sequence: CASSRNNAPSEQYF.

The rearrangement joins TRBV25-1 to TRBJ2-1; TRBD2 agrees at 12 bases. The V segment lost 4 bases and the J segment 9 bases; nucleotides outside the gene matches: 7. The CDR3 has 15 amino acids. Per germline, CDR1 MGHDK and CDR2 SYGVNS. The CDR3 DNA sequence: TGTGCCAGCAGTGCAGCTAGCGGGAGGGCCGTTGAGCAGTTCTTC. Protein: CASSAASGRAVEQFF.

The rearrangement uses TRBV19 and TRBJ2-2; the D gene is possibly TRBD1 (7 bases). The length of the CDR3 is 16 residues. CDR1 and CDR2 (germline): LNHDA, SQIVND (reference sequence). V lost 3 bases and J 4 bases, leaving 15 bases between the germline ends. CDR3 coding DNA: TGTGCCAGTAGTATCCTACAGGGGCGGGGCACCGGGGAGCTGTTTTTT. Translated: CASSILQGRGTGELFF.

CDR3 amino acids: CSVEPLPGEQFF. The CDR3, as DNA: TGCAGCGTTGAACCTCTACCCGGGGAGCAGTTCTTC. The rearrangement links TRBV29-1 to TRBJ2-1; no reliable D call. The CDR3 is 12 amino acids. The germline V and J ends were trimmed by 2 bases and 10 bases, with 12 bases remaining between them. Germline lookup yields CDR1 SQVTM and CDR2 ANQGSEA.

The chain recombines TRBV2 with TRBJ1-5, with D tentatively TRBD1 (5 bases). V shed 5 bases and J shed 7 bases, with 18 bases lying between them. The CDR3 consists of 15 residues. Germline CDR1 and CDR2: SNHLY and FYNNEI. The CDR3 DNA follows: TGTGCCAGCAGTTTACACGGGGGAATGGGCCAGCCCCAGCATTTT. Translating gives CASSLHGGMGQPQHF.

The chain links TRBV18 to TRBJ2-6; D is ambiguous. The V gene lost 4 bases and the J gene lost 0 bases, with 10 bases spanning the gap. Germline V gene sequence: CDR1 KGHSH, CDR2 LQKENI. This CDR3 comprises 16 residues. The CDR3 region is CASSQLYPSGANVLTF. The CDR3, as DNA: TGTGCCAGCTCACAACTTTACCCCTCTGGGGCCAACGTCCTGACTTTC.

The rearrangement uses TRBV7-2 and TRBJ1-2; unclear D gene. This CDR3 region has 14 residues. Germline V lookup: CDR1 SGHTA, CDR2 FQGNSA. Trimming cost V 3 bases and J 6 bases, with 14 bases left between them. This CDR3 is CASSFVSFGDGYTF. Written as DNA, the CDR3 is TGTGCCAGCAGCTTTGTTTCTTTCGGGGATGGCTACACCTTC.

The V gene is TRBV4-1, the J gene TRBJ2-7; D is possibly TRBD1 (6 bases). The germline V gene encodes CDR1 MGHRA and CDR2 YSYEKL. The length of the CDR3 is 17 residues. The ends were cut back, 2 bases at V and 0 bases at J, with 17 bases in the middle. CDR3 nucleotide sequence: TGCGCCAGCAGCCAACCTACAGGGATGGGGGACTCCTACGAGCAGTACTTC. This encodes CASSQPTGMGDSYEQYF.

The chain recombines TRBV2 with TRBJ2-1; 7 nucleotides match TRBD1. V lost 0 bases, J lost 9 bases, and 2 bases stayed unmatched. The CDR3 has 13 residues. Germline CDR1 reads SNHLY; CDR2 reads FYNNEI. In nucleotides, the CDR3 is TGTGCCAGCAGTGAAGCAGGGGGCGGTGAGCAGTTCTTC. Its protein is CASSEAGGGEQFF. The variable domain in full, with the rest retrieved from reference TRBV2 and TRBJ2-1, is EPEVTQTPSHQVTQMGQEVILRCVPISNHLYFYWYRQILGQKVEFLVSFYNNEISEKSEIFDDQFSVERPDGSNFTLKIRSTKLEDSAMYFCASSEAGGGEQFFGPGTRLTVL.

The gene calls are TRBV4-2 and TRBJ2-2; TRBD2 agrees at 11 bases. The J segment lost 6 bases and the V segment lost 0 bases, leaving 15 bases of the junction unmatched. This CDR3 has 20 residues. The germline gives CDR1 LGHNA, CDR2 YNFKEQ. CDR3 residues: CASSQDKRLAGKVSPGELFF. CDR3 nucleotides: TGTGCCAGCAGCCAAGATAAAAGACTAGCGGGAAAAGTTAGCCCCGGGGAGCTGTTTTTT.

This clone was recorded a few times. The rearrangement uses TRBV19 and TRBJ2-3, with 7 bases aligning to TRBD1. This CDR3 has 16 residues. Looked up from germline, CDR1 is LNHDA and CDR2 is SQIVND (reference sequence). The V gene end was trimmed by 5 bases and the J gene end by 4 bases; junction bases not matched to a gene: 12. The DNA for the CDR3 is TGTGCCAGTAGTCCGTGGACAGGTCGGAGAGCAGATACGCAGTATTTT. Its translation is CASSPWTGRRADTQYF. The complete variable domain, with remaining parts taken from reference TRBV19 and TRBJ2-3, reads DGGITQSPKYLFRKEGQNVTLSCEQNLNHDAMYWYRQDPGQGLRLIYYSQIVNDFQKGDIAEGYSVSREKKESFPLTVTSAQKNPTAFYLCASSPWTGRRADTQYFGPGTRLTVL.

This sequence joins TRBV29-1 and TRBJ1-1, with no clear D. CDR1 is SQVTM, CDR2 ANQGSEA, per germline. The CDR3 runs to 13 residues. Trimming pared 4 bases from V and 4 bases from J, leaving 13 bases between. The CDR3 sequence: CSVVGVGVTEAFF. The CDR3 DNA is TGCAGCGTTGTCGGGGTCGGAGTCACTGAAGCTTTCTTT.

The V call is TRBV7-8, the J call TRBJ1-2; D gene ambiguous. Germline CDR1 and CDR2: SGHVS and FQNEAQ. Trimming removed 3 bases at V and 3 bases at J, with 11 bases between. This CDR3 comprises 14 residues. CDR3 protein: CASSLESMDYGYTF. CDR3 in DNA: TGTGCCAGCAGCTTGGAGTCGATGGACTATGGCTACACCTTC.